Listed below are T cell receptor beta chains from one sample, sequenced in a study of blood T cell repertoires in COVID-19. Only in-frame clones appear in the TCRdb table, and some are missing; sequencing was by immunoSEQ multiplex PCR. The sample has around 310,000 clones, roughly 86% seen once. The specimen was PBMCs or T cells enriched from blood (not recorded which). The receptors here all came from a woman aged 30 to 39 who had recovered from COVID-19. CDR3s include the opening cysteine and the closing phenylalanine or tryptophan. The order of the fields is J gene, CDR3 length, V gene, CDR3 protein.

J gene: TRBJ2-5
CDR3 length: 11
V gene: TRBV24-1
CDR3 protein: CATSDRGFQYF

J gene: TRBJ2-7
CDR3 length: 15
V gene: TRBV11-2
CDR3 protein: CASSRTFFRRNEQYF

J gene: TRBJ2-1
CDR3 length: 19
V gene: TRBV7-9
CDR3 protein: CASSLSKRIGSAGVNEQFF

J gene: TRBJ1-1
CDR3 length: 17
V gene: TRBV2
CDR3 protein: CASSEVWAGKVGTEAFF

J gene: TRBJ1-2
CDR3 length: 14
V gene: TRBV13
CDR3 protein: CASSLIQEGYGYTF

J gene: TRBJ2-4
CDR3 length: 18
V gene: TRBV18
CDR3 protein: CASSLFTGTTLAKNIQYF

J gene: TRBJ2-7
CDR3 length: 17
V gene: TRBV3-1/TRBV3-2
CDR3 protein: CASSLTWGTGLADEQYF

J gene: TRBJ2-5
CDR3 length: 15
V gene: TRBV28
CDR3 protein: CASSLSGTGQETQYF

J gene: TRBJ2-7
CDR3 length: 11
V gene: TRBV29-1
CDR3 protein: CSVGSTYEQYF

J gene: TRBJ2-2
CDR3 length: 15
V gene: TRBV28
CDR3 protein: CASSGRGGTTGELFF

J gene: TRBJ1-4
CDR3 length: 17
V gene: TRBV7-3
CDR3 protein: CASSVYAQEGATEKLFF

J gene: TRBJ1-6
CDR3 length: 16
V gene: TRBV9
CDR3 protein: CASSVEGQVNNSPLHF

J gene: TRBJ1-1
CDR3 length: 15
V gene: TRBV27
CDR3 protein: CASTTGTGIFSEAFF

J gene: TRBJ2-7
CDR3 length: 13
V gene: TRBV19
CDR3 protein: CASSRDYLYEQYF

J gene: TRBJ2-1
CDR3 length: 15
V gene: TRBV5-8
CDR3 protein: CASSPLAEGYNEQFF

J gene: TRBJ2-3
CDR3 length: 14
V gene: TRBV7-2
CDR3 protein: CASSRGSGGDTQYF

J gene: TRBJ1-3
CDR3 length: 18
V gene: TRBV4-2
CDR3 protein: CASSQAPTGLASGNTIYF

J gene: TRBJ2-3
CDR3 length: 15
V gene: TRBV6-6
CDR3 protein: CASSVRAGVVDTQYF

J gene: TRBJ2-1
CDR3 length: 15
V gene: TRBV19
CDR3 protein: CASNLQAGENNEQFF

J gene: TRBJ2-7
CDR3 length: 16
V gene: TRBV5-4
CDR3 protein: CASSLRTGTASYEQYF

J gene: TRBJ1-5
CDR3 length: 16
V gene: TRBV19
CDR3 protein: CASSILYRAKGQPQHF

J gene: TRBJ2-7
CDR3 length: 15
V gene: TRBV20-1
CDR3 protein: CSASDLGQMVYEQYF

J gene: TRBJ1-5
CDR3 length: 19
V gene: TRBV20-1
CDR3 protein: CSASGAGQGIVLNNQPQHF

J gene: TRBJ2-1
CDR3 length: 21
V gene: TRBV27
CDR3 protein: CASRRARQGLNLEFSSGEQFF

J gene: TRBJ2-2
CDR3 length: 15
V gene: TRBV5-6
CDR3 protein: CASSLGGHSTGELFF

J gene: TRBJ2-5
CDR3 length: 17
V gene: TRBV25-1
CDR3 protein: CASSEFRGQGDQETQYF

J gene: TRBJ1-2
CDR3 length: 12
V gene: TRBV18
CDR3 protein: CASSQQGKGYTF

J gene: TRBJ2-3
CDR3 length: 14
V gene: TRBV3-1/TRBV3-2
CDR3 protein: CASSQGAGTDTQYF

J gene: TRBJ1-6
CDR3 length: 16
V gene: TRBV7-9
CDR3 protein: CASSGPRRVYNSPLHF

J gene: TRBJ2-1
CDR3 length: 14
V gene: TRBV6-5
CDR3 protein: CASKRDFSYNEQFF

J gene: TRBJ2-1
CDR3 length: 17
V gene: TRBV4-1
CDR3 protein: CASSLREKAMIYNEQFF

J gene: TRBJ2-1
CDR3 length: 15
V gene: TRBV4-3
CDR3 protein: CASSQVRGSYNEQFF

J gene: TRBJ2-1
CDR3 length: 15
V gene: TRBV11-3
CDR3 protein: CASSASASSYNEQFF

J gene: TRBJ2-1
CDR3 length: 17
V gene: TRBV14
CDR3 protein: CASSQALAGVSYNEQFF

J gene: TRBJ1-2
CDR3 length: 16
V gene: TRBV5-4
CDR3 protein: CASSLDKQGTPYGYTF

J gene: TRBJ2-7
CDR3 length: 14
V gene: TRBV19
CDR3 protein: CASSRPGLPYEQYF

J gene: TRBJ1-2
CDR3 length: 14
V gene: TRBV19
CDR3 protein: CASSLGYRQGGYTF

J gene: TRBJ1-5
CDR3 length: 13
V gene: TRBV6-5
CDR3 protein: CASSQGLDQPQHF

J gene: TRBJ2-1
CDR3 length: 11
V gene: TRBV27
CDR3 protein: CASIRTYRGFF

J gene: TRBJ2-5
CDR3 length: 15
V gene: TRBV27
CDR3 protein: CASSLSLAGEETQYF

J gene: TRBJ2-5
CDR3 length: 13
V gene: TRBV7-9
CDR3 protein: CASSPGLQETQYF

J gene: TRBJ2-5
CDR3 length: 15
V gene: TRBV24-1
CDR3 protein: CATSENGQGMETQYF

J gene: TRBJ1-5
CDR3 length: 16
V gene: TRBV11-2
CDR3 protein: CASSLDLAGDSQPQHF

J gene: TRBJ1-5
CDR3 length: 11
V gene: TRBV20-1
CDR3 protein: CRTGMYQPQHF

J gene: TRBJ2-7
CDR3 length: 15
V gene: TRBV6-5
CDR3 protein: CASSYSRDRWHEQYF

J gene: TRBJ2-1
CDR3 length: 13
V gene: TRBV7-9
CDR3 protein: CASSFSAGWGQFF

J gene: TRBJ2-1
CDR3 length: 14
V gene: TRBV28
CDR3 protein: CASGGDTRGNEQFF

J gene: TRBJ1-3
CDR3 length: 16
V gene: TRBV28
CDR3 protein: CASRKIRGEDRNTIYF

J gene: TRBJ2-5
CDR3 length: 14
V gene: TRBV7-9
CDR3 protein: CASSPGSLKETQYF

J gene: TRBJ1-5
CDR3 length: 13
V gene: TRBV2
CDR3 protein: CATGTGSNQPQHF

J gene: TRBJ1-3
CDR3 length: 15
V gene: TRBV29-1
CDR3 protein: CSVDFSGSSGNTIYF

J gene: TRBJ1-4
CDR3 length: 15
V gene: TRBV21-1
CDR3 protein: CASSGHKGLGGKLFF

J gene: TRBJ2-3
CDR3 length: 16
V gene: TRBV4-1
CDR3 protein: CASSQGRVPRTDTQYF

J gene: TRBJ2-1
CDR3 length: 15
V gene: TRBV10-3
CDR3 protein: CAISEVLAGNNEQFF